A selection of T cell receptor beta chains follows, all from one sample in a study of identical twins' blood T cells. Each CDR3 protein gets one entry after TCRdb re-called the 5' RACE reads with MiXCR. This sample carries roughly 340,000 distinct CDR3 sequences, more than 25% of them seen once, and the ten largest clones take roughly 5.5%. The sample taken for sequencing was PBMCs. Receptors originate from a woman aged 18 to 55 in good health. Each CDR3 is given with its conserved first and last residue. The D gene is left open where the match is weak. A clone size is listed for some rows: how often the clone was seen (once, few, many), or a class if it is expanded.

v_call	d_call	clone_size	j_call	cdr3_nt	cdr3_aa
TRBV5-1	TRBD1	NA	TRBJ1-1	TGCGCCAGCAGCTCTCGACAGGGGGGGAACACTGAAGCTTTCTTT	CASSSRQGGNTEAFF
TRBV20-1	NA	many	TRBJ1-1	TGCAGTGCTAAGAAATCAGGGGAAACTGAAGCTTTCTTT	CSAKKSGETEAFF
TRBV3-1	NA	few	TRBJ2-1	TGTGCCAGCAGCTTCGGAGGGGGCGGTAATGAGCAGTTCTTC	CASSFGGGGNEQFF
TRBV7-8	NA	few	TRBJ1-4	TGTGCCAGCAGCTTTTTGGGGGAAAAACTGTTTTTT	CASSFLGEKLFF
TRBV9	NA	NA	TRBJ1-2	TGTGCCAGCAGCCGTAGGTCAGGGACTCATGGCTACACCTTC	CASSRRSGTHGYTF
TRBV12-3/TRBV12-4	NA	once	TRBJ2-7	TGTGCCAGCAGTTTTTATTCAGGATGGGCCTACAAGCAGTACTTC	CASSFYSGWAYKQYF
TRBV7-9	NA	few	TRBJ2-5	TGTGCCAGCAGCTACTCCGGGGGACAAGAGACCCAGTACTTC	CASSYSGGQETQYF
TRBV29-1	NA	NA	TRBJ1-4	TGCAGCGTTGAAGACAGGGGAAATGAAAAACTGTTTTTT	CSVEDRGNEKLFF
TRBV29-1	NA	few	TRBJ2-1	TGCAGCGGATCGGACTACCCCTACAATGAGCAGTTCTTC	CSGSDYPYNEQFF
TRBV11-2	TRBD2	NA	TRBJ2-1	TGTGCCAGCAGCGCTAGCGGGGGGGCTTACAATGAGCAGTTCTTC	CASSASGGAYNEQFF
TRBV7-9	NA	NA	TRBJ1-1	TGTGCCAGCAGCTTAGCGCCTTACGCGGGGACGAACACTGAAGCTTTCTTC	CASSLAPYAGTNTEAFF
TRBV13	NA	few	TRBJ1-2	TGTGCCAGCAGCGACCCAACAGGGAGATCTAACTATGGCTACACCTTC	CASSDPTGRSNYGYTF
TRBV29-1	NA	many	TRBJ1-2	TGCAGCGTTGAAGAGGGGAATAACTATGGCTACACCTTC	CSVEEGNNYGYTF
TRBV29-1	TRBD1	few	TRBJ2-7	TGCAGCGTTGAACCAGGGGGCTCCTACGAGCAGTACTTC	CSVEPGGSYEQYF
TRBV5-1	NA	NA	TRBJ2-7	TGCGCCAGCAGCACTCGGGACCGAGATACAGAGCAGTACTTC	CASSTRDRDTEQYF
TRBV5-1	TRBD1	NA	TRBJ2-5	TGCGCCAGCAGAAATTTTAAATGGACAGGGGGAGAGACCCAGTACTTC	CASRNFKWTGGETQYF
TRBV5-1	NA	few	TRBJ2-7	TGCGCCAGCAGCTTACGCACCGGGCTCTCCTACGAGCAGTACTTC	CASSLRTGLSYEQYF
TRBV19	TRBD2	NA	TRBJ2-7	TGTTCCAGTAGTCGCAATAGCGGGAGAAGCTCCGAGCAGTACTTC	CSSSRNSGRSSEQYF
TRBV12-3/TRBV12-4	NA	few	TRBJ1-2	TGTGCCAGCAGCTCAAATGACGGACGAAGCTACACCTTC	CASSSNDGRSYTF